A single sample is the source of the 23 T cell receptor beta chains below, sequenced in a study of blood T cells in healthy people across ages. Through a sample-barcoded 5' primer and a J-beta primer mix, a second PCR was run for roughly 6 to 12 cycles. TCRdb recomputed calls from the 5' RACE reads with MiXCR, one row per CDR3 protein. Seen here are more than 450,000 distinct CDR3 sequences, 27% observed once, and the top ten hold under 4.5%. These same records also appear under a second study, on T cells of mothers and their children.

The sequenced material came from blood. Receptors were obtained from a boy aged 2-9 years in good health.

This chain uses TRBV29-1 with TRBJ2-7; TRBD1 matches at 9 bases. V was pared by 3 bases and J by 4 bases, with 4 bases of the junction left unmatched. Germline V gene data show CDR1 as SQVTM and CDR2 as ANQGSEA. The CDR3 totals 13 residues. The CDR3 here is CSVEAGQGYEQYF. CDR3 sequence (DNA): TGCAGCGTTGAGGCGGGACAGGGTTACGAGCAGTACTTC.

This clonotype was seen once. V gene TRBV6-4 combines with J gene TRBJ2-3, with 11 bases fitting TRBD1. Germline assignment: CDR1 MRHNA and CDR2 SNTAGT. V shed 0 bases, J shed 4 bases, and the junction held 3 bases outside the gene matches. The CDR3 runs 16 residues. This CDR3 is CASSDSGTGGPDTQYF. The CDR3 nucleotides are TGTGCCAGCAGTGACTCGGGGACAGGGGGGCCAGATACGCAGTATTTT.

This chain uses TRBV30 with TRBJ2-2; D possibly corresponds to TRBD2 (5 bases). Germline V gives CDR1 GTSNPN, CDR2 SVGIG (reference sequence). CDR3 length: 11 amino acids. Trimming left V 5 bases short and J 8 bases short, with 9 bases between. CDR3 bases: TGTGCCTGGCTGAGGGCAGGGGAGCTGTTTTTT. This codes for CAWLRAGELFF. Supplemented by reference TRBV30 and TRBJ2-2, the full variable domain reads SQTIHQWPATLVQPVGSPLSLECTVEGTSNPNLYWYRQAAGRGLQLLFYSVGIGQISSEVPQNLSASRPQDRQFILSSKKLLLSDSGFYLCAWLRAGELFFGEGSRLTVL.

The rearrangement uses TRBV6-2 or TRBV6-3 and TRBJ2-5; D might be TRBD1 or TRBD2, each matching 5 bases. Gene TRBJ2-7 matches the end of the DNA better, so the J call may be wrong. The CDR3 totals 15 residues. Germline loops: CDR1 MNHEY, CDR2 SVGEGT. In nucleotides, the CDR3 is TGTGCCAGCAGGCAGACTATGGCGGCCCAGGGCGAGCAGTACTTC. Encoded protein: CASRQTMAAQGEQYF.

The V call is TRBV5-7, the J call TRBJ2-5; TRBD1 matches at 11 bases. The J call is doubtful: the DNA matches TRBJ2-1 better. TRBV5-7 is identified as an open reading frame with a role that is uncertain. The CDR3 has 15 residues. The CDR3 protein is CASSTWTGGKNEQFF. As DNA, the CDR3 is TGTGCCAGCAGCACCTGGACAGGGGGCAAAAATGAGCAGTTCTTC.

This clonotype has a handful of counts. The rearrangement joins TRBV11-2 to TRBJ2-7, with TRBD2 matching over 10 bases. V lost 1 base, J lost 9 bases, and 9 bases stayed unmatched. Germline assignment: CDR1 SGHAT and CDR2 FQNNGV. The CDR3 length is 15 residues. The CDR3, as DNA: TGTGCCAGCAGCTTAGCCCCTAGCGGGAGTAGTGGGCAGTACTTC. Its translation: CASSLAPSGSSGQYF.

Only a few counts were recorded for this clonotype. The CDR3, as DNA: TGTGCCAGCACGACCGCGTATGGCTACACCTTC. This codes for CASTTAYGYTF. The V and J genes are TRBV2 and TRBJ1-2; no clear D. The CDR3 runs to 11 residues. Germline lookup yields CDR1 SNHLY and CDR2 FYNNEI. V lost 7 bases to trimming and J lost 5 bases, with 8 bases between them.

CDR3 sequence: CASSGTALIENNYGYTF. Here the CDR3 DNA reads TGTGCCAGCAGTGGGACGGCGCTGATTGAGAATAACTATGGCTACACCTTC. V usage is TRBV6-1 and J usage is TRBJ1-2; no clear D gene. Trimming took 4 bases from V and 1 from J, leaving 19 bases between them. The CDR3 totals 17 residues. Germline V gives CDR1 MNHNS, CDR2 SASEGT.

As DNA, the CDR3 is TGCAGTGCGAGGGCACAGCTCAATCAGCCCCAGCATTTT. Translated: CSARAQLNQPQHF. The chain combines TRBV20-1 with TRBJ1-5, with unresolved D. V lost 6 bases and J lost 3, with 12 bases in between. The CDR3 is 13 amino acids. The germline CDR1 and CDR2 sequences are DFQATT and SNEGSKA (reference sequence).

This clonotype was found a few times. Mismatch with germline at one junction end may stem from a read error. The chain combines TRBV14 with TRBJ2-1, with 8 bases that match TRBD2. CDR1 is SGHDN, CDR2 FVKESK, per germline. The CDR3 totals 11 residues. CDR3 loop: CASSLGTSWLF. CDR3 in DNA: TGTGCCAGCAGCCTCGGGACTAGTTGGCTCTTC. The whole variable domain, filled in from reference TRBV14 and TRBJ2-1, reads EAGVTQFPSHSVIEKGQTVTLRCDPISGHDNLYWYRRVMGKEIKFLLHFVKESKQDESGMPNNRFLAERTGGTYSTLKVQPAELEDSGVYFCASSLGTSWLFGPGTRLTVL.

In this sample, this clonotype turned up a few times. In DNA, the CDR3 is TGTGCCAGCAGTTACTCTGGACTAGCGGCATACAATGAGCAGTTCTTC. As protein: CASSYSGLAAYNEQFF. The rearrangement uses TRBV6-2 or TRBV6-3 and TRBJ2-5; 10 bases match TRBD2. The tail of the sequence fits TRBJ2-1 better, so the J call may be wrong. The CDR3 runs to 16 residues. Germline assignment: CDR1 MNHEY and CDR2 SVGEGT.

Many counts were recorded for this clonotype. The chain is built from TRBV27 and TRBJ2-7, with D unclear. Trimming removed 6 bases from V and 4 bases from J, with 7 bases in between. Germline loops: CDR1 MNHEY, CDR2 SMNVEV (reference sequence). The CDR3 runs 11 residues. The CDR3 region is CASSTTYEQYF. In DNA, the CDR3 is TGTGCCAGCAGCACCACATACGAGCAGTACTTC.

The chain combines TRBV29-1 with TRBJ1-2; weak D call: TRBD1 (5 bases). Germline V CDR1 and CDR2: SQVTM, ANQGSEA. The ends were cut back, 3 bases at V and 4 bases at J, with 15 bases in the middle. This CDR3 is built from 14 residues. In DNA, the CDR3 is TGCAGCGTTGATGAAGGGGCCCCGGGCTATGGCTACACCTTC. It specifies CSVDEGAPGYGYTF.

The sample holds a few counts of this clonotype. The J gene is TRBJ1-2, the V gene TRBV5-1; D is uncertain. CDR3 size: 15 residues. Germline values: CDR1 SGHRS, CDR2 YFSETQ. Between the trimmed V and J ends, which lost 0 bases and 0 bases, there was a span of 9 bases. The CDR3 nucleotides read TGCGCCAGCAGCTTGGAGGTACGGTCTAACTATGGCTACACCTTC. Amino acids: CASSLEVRSNYGYTF.

This clonotype occurred a few times. The rearrangement uses TRBV19 and TRBJ2-4; no firm D call. From germline, CDR1 is LNHDA and CDR2 SQIVND (reference sequence). This CDR3 has 18 amino acids. Between the trimmed V and J ends, which lost 1 base and 0 bases, there was a span of 16 bases. The CDR3 sequence is CASSIGLYKVIAKNIQYF. DNA of the CDR3: TGTGCCAGTAGTATAGGATTATATAAGGTCATAGCCAAAAACATTCAGTACTTC.

The rearrangement links TRBV11-1 to TRBJ1-4; D remains unclear. Deletions cut 4 bases from V and 3 bases from J, with 9 bases between. Germline CDR1 reads SGHAT; CDR2 reads FQDESV (reference sequence). The CDR3 is 14 amino acids. The CDR3 protein is CASSYSFPNEKLFF. The DNA of the CDR3 is TGTGCCAGCAGCTACAGCTTCCCTAATGAAAAACTGTTTTTT.

The chain links TRBV24-1 to TRBJ1-5; no reliable D call. Per germline, CDR1 KGHDR and CDR2 SFDVKD. The length of the CDR3 is 14 residues. The V end was cut by 4 bases, the J end by 0 bases, with 6 bases between. CDR3 protein: CATSDGNSNQPQHF. The CDR3 bases are TGTGCCACCAGTGACGGAAATAGCAATCAGCCCCAGCATTTT.

The chain is built from TRBV4-3 and TRBJ2-3; TRBD2 aligns across 7 bases. The CDR3 length is 15 residues. Trimming cost V 0 bases and J 9 bases; bases outside gene matches: 9. Germline V CDR1 and CDR2: LGHNA, YSLEER. The CDR3 DNA is TGCGCCAGCAGCCAAGAAAGCGGGACCCCCGGGACGCAGTATTTT. Residues: CASSQESGTPGTQYF.

The CDR3 region is CASSLLGNGYTF. Written as DNA, the CDR3 is TGTGCCAGCAGTTTATTAGGGAATGGCTACACCTTC. The rearrangement joins TRBV12-3 or TRBV12-4 to TRBJ1-2, with D unclear. The CDR3 runs 12 residues. The V gene lost 2 bases and the J gene lost 6 bases, with 7 bases spanning the gap.

This sequence joins TRBV5-1 and TRBJ2-5, with 9 bases lining up with TRBD1. CDR1 and CDR2 from the germline V gene are SGHRS and YFSETQ. V was clipped by 4 bases and J by 5 bases; unmatched bases: 15. The CDR3 runs 17 residues. This CDR3 reads CASSGGTGIMRRETQYF. For the CDR3, the DNA is TGCGCCAGCAGCGGTGGGACAGGGATTATGCGTCGGGAGACCCAGTACTTC.

CDR3: CASSLGRREALSGELFF. The CDR3 region has the DNA TGTGCCAGCAGTTTGGGGAGACGGGAGGCGCTCTCCGGGGAGCTGTTTTTT. The genes are TRBV28 and TRBJ2-2, with 7 bases fitting TRBD2. The trim removed 3 bases at V and 6 bases at J, leaving 13 bases unmatched. Per germline, CDR1 MDHEN and CDR2 SYDVKM. CDR3 length equals 17 residues.

This rearrangement joins TRBV10-3 to TRBJ2-1; perhaps D is TRBD1 or TRBD2 (5 bases each). The J call may be wrong; the DNA end is better matched by TRBJ2-7. The CDR3 extends over 12 amino acids. Germline V gene lookup returns CDR1 ENHRY and CDR2 SYGVKD. The CDR3 region is CAMGPRFYEQYF. For the CDR3, the DNA is TGTGCCATGGGACCTAGGTTCTACGAGCAGTACTTC.

V is TRBV20-1 and J is TRBJ2-5; perhaps TRBD2 as D (5 bases). The CDR3 has 14 residues. V lost 0 bases, J lost 5 bases, and 13 bases lay in between. Germline-derived CDR1 and CDR2 are DFQATT and SNEGSKA (reference sequence). CDR3 protein: CSARDSGVVETQYF. CDR3 bases: TGCAGTGCTAGAGATTCCGGGGTGGTGGAGACCCAGTACTTC.